The clone carrying this T cell receptor (beta chain) has only a few counts. The record originates from a study of blood T cells in healthy people across ages. Germline CDR1 is SGHTA and CDR2 is FQGNSA. V lost 1 base to trimming and J lost 3 bases, with 12 bases between them. This CDR3 has 15 amino acids. A second PCR of about 7 to 11 cycles used a sample-barcoded 5' primer and a J-beta primer mix. A single record per CDR3 protein comes from TCRdb applying MiXCR to the 5' RACE reads. The data hold roughly 1.9 million distinct CDR3 sequences, with 30% to 40% observed a single time. This receptor was identified in a human donor in good health. What was sequenced was blood. The chain joins TRBV7-2 to TRBJ1-1; the D gene is possibly TRBD1 (5 bases). The CDR3 DNA sequence: TGTGCCAGCAGCTTAGGGGCAGGGCTCGACACTGAAGCTTTCTTT. It codes for CASSLGAGLDTEAFF.